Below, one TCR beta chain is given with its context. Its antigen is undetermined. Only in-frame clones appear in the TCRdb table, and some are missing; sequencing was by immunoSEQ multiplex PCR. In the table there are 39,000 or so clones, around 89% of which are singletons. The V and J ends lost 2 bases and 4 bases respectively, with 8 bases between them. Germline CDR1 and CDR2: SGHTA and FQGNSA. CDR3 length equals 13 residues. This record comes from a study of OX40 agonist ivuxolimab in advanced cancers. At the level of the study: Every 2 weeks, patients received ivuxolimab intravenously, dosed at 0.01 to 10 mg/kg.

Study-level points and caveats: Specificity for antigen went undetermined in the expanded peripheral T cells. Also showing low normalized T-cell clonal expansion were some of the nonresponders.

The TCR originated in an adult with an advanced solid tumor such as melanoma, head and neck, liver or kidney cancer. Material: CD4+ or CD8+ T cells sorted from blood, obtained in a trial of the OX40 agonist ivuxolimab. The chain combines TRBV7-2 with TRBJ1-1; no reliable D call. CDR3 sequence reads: CASSLIPGTEAFF. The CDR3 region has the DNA TGTGCCAGCAGCTTAATCCCGGGCACTGAAGCTTTCTTT.